The next 26 T cell receptor beta chains were all read from a single sample in a study of shared clonotypes between healthy human individuals. The table came from immunoSEQ multiplex PCR; TCRdb's copy has only in-frame clones and leaves some out. The repertoire holds hundreds of thousands of clones, with less than 85% as singletons. Material for sequencing was memory CD4+ T cells sorted from blood. As for subset: CD45RA-negative fraction. The source is a woman aged 25 to 39 in good health.

V usage is TRBV29-1 and J usage is TRBJ2-5; a possible D gene is TRBD2 (5 bases). Germline V gene sequence: CDR1 SQVTM, CDR2 ANQGSEA. The CDR3 consists of 12 residues. The V end lost 5 bases, the J end lost 7 bases, and 14 bases lay between the germline ends. CDR3 nucleotides: TGCAGCGTTCTTGGCCCGAGCGGGACCCAGTACTTC. Translated, it gives CSVLGPSGTQYF. Based on the CDR3 plus reference TRBV29-1 and TRBJ2-5, the full variable domain is SAVISQKPSRDICQRGTSLTIQCQVDSQVTMMFWYRQQPGQSLTLIATANQGSEATYESGFVIDKFPISRPNLTFSTLTVSNMSPEDSSIYLCSVLGPSGTQYFGPGTRLLVL.

This clone was counted once. The chain combines TRBV7-8 with TRBJ2-6; the D gene is possibly TRBD2 (5 bases). The length of the CDR3 is 17 residues. Germline V lookup: CDR1 SGHVS, CDR2 FQNEAQ. V dropped 6 bases and J dropped 1 base, with 16 bases sitting between them. The DNA for the CDR3 is TGTGCCAGCAGACCACGCGGGTTAGGGTCTGGGGCCAACGTCCTGACTTTC. Its protein is CASRPRGLGSGANVLTF.

Notes on this clone: The same CDR3 can be traced to other DNA sequences in this sample. The chain employs TRBV2 and TRBJ1-2, with TRBD1 matching over 10 bases. J was trimmed by 6 bases and V by 6 bases; bases with no gene match: 4. The CDR3 has 13 residues. Germline assignment: CDR1 SNHLY and CDR2 FYNNEI. The DNA of the CDR3 is TGTGCCAGCAGGGGGACAGGGGAGAATGGCTACACCTTC. It translates to CASRGTGENGYTF.

This clone has just a few counts. The chain recombines TRBV19 with TRBJ1-5; D is uncertain. Germline-derived CDR1 and CDR2 are LNHDA and SQIVND (reference sequence). V gave up 5 bases and J gave up 6 bases, with 11 bases separating them. This CDR3 has 13 residues. The CDR3 DNA sequence: TGTGCCAGTAGTCTATTACGGGGTCAGCCCCAGCATTTT. It encodes CASSLLRGQPQHF.

This clone was counted between two and nine times. The CDR3 here is CASSEGVVRRNEQFF. The DNA for the CDR3 is TGTGCCAGCAGTGAAGGGGTCGTGCGGCGAAATGAGCAGTTCTTC. V and J are TRBV6-1 and TRBJ2-1; D not certain. Germline values: CDR1 MNHNS, CDR2 SASEGT. This CDR3 contains 15 residues. V dropped 1 base and J dropped 7 bases, with 14 bases sitting between them.

This chain links TRBV5-1 with TRBJ2-5, with no clear D. There are 15 residues in the CDR3. CDR1 and CDR2 from the germline V gene are SGHRS and YFSETQ. Trimming cost V 4 bases and J 1 base, with 14 bases left between them. The CDR3 spells CASSDILRTQETQYF. In DNA, the CDR3 is TGCGCCAGCAGCGACATATTACGGACCCAAGAGACCCAGTACTTC.

A few counts support this clone. V usage is TRBV2 and J usage is TRBJ2-5, with 7 nucleotides matching TRBD2. This CDR3 contains 16 residues. Per germline, CDR1 SNHLY and CDR2 FYNNEI. V was clipped by 1 base and J by 3 bases; unmatched bases: 8. CDR3 region: CASSEGTRISEETQYF. CDR3 nucleotide sequence: TGTGCCAGCAGTGAAGGGACTAGAATATCTGAAGAGACCCAGTACTTC.

This chain connects TRBV7-9 to TRBJ2-1, with 7 bases aligning to TRBD2. Germline V gene data show CDR1 as SEHNR and CDR2 as FQNEAQ (reference sequence). The CDR3 spans 14 residues. J gave up 7 bases and V 7 bases, and 10 bases lay outside the gene matches. The CDR3 DNA reads TGTGCCAGCACCACCTGGGGGGGTGGGAATGAGCAGTTCTTC. It is translated as CASTTWGGGNEQFF.

The chain carries TRBV20-1 and TRBJ2-1; no clear D gene. The germline CDR1 and CDR2 sequences are DFQATT and SNEGSKA (reference sequence). Trimming pared 4 bases from V and 4 bases from J, leaving 5 bases between. The CDR3 contains 11 residues. The CDR3 is CSANRYNEQFF. CDR3 bases: TGCAGTGCTAACAGATACAATGAGCAGTTCTTC.

V and J are TRBV10-1 and TRBJ1-2; D uncertain. V was pared by 4 bases and J by 5 bases, with 14 bases between. This CDR3 has 14 residues. The germline CDR1 and CDR2 sequences are WNHNN and SYGVQD (reference sequence). The CDR3: CASSVEVSGYGYTF. The DNA for the CDR3 is TGCGCCAGCAGTGTGGAAGTAAGCGGGTATGGCTACACCTTC.

This clone occurred a few times. V usage is TRBV7-2 and J usage is TRBJ2-7; D uncertain. The CDR3 is 15 residues long. Germline V gives CDR1 SGHTA, CDR2 FQGNSA. Trimming left V 1 base short and J 1 base short, with 11 bases between. The CDR3 DNA sequence: TGTGCCAGCAGCTTAGGTGCAGCGCGATCCTACGAGCAGTACTTC. Its translation is CASSLGAARSYEQYF. The variable domain in full, completed from reference TRBV7-2 and TRBJ2-7, reads GAGVSQSPSNKVTEKGKDVELRCDPISGHTALYWYRQSLGQGLEFLIYFQGNSAPDKSGLPSDRFSAERTGGSVSTLTIQRTQQEDSAVYLCASSLGAARSYEQYFGPGTRLTVT.

This clone was seen a handful of times. The chain is built from TRBV18 and TRBJ1-1; D is ambiguous. Trimming left V 2 bases short and J 0 bases short, with 10 bases between. Germline V lookup: CDR1 KGHSH, CDR2 LQKENI. CDR3 length: 15 amino acids. The CDR3 DNA reads TGTGCCAGCTCACCAGTTGAGCTAATGAACACTGAAGCTTTCTTT. Translation: CASSPVELMNTEAFF.

This clone came up a few times. The chain uses TRBV19 and TRBJ2-1; TRBD2 matches at 9 bases. The V segment lost 4 bases and the J segment 8 bases; nucleotides outside the gene matches: 12. The CDR3 consists of 16 residues. In germline, CDR1 is LNHDA, CDR2 SQIVND (reference sequence). CDR3 region: CASSTSGRRMADEQFF. For the CDR3, the DNA is TGTGCCAGTAGTACGAGCGGGAGGAGAATGGCGGATGAGCAGTTCTTC.

The gene calls are TRBV28 and TRBJ2-6; D may be TRBD2 (5 bases). This CDR3 is 20 amino acids long. Germline values: CDR1 MDHEN, CDR2 SYDVKM. V shed 3 bases and J shed 4 bases, with 25 bases lying between them. The CDR3 loop reads CASSFFSAAGIGSGANVLTF. CDR3 bases: TGTGCCAGCAGTTTTTTTTCGGCCGCCGGGATAGGATCGGGGGCCAACGTCCTGACTTTC.

The rearrangement joins TRBV5-4 to TRBJ1-1; the D is unclear. Germline V gives CDR1 SGHNT, CDR2 YYREEE (reference sequence). Trimming cost V 1 base and J 1 base, with 8 bases left between them. CDR3 length: 14 residues. The CDR3: CASSLLDKNTEAFF. The CDR3 DNA is TGTGCCAGCAGCTTGCTCGACAAGAACACTGAAGCTTTCTTT.

The chain recombines TRBV11-2 with TRBJ2-7; D may be TRBD2 (6 bases). Germline V gene lookup returns CDR1 SGHAT and CDR2 FQNNGV. V was trimmed by 6 bases and J by 3 bases, leaving 18 bases between them. The CDR3 covers 15 residues. CDR3 nucleotide sequence: TGTGCCAGCAGTTGGTCAGGCGGGAAGAACTACGAGCAGTACTTC. This sequence encodes CASSWSGGKNYEQYF.

This clone was found a few times. This specimen includes other DNA sequences encoding the same CDR3. The CDR3 spells CSVDSGSYEQYF. CDR3 DNA: TGCAGCGTTGACAGTGGATCCTACGAGCAGTACTTC. The chain carries TRBV29-1 and TRBJ2-7, with D hard to call. This CDR3 is built from 12 residues. Between the trimmed V and J ends, which lost 3 bases and 1 base, there was a span of 7 bases. The V gene's germline CDR1 is SQVTM and CDR2 ANQGSEA.

This clone was seen only a few times. CDR3 coding DNA: TGTGCCAGTAGTATCAAAAATGAGCAGTTCTTC. Residues: CASSIKNEQFF. This chain links TRBV19 with TRBJ2-1; D is unclear. This CDR3 is 11 amino acids long. Germline loops: CDR1 LNHDA, CDR2 SQIVND (reference sequence). V was clipped by 3 bases and J by 7 bases, with 4 bases between them.

The chain joins TRBV27 to TRBJ2-2; perhaps TRBD2 as D (6 bases). Trimming pared 0 bases from V and 5 bases from J, leaving 13 bases between. This CDR3 comprises 16 residues. The V gene's germline CDR1 is MNHEY and CDR2 SMNVEV (reference sequence). The CDR3 reads CASSLSAGIRTGELFF. The DNA for the CDR3 is TGTGCCAGCAGTTTATCCGCGGGAATTAGGACCGGGGAGCTGTTTTTT.

This rearrangement joins TRBV28 to TRBJ2-1, with a tentative D call TRBD2 (6 bases). CDR1 and CDR2 (germline): MDHEN, SYDVKM. The V end lost 2 bases, the J end lost 3 bases, and 11 bases lay between the germline ends. This CDR3 has 15 residues. CDR3 sequence (DNA): TGTGCCAGCAGTTTAACCGGGACTTTCTACAATGAGCAGTTCTTC. This gives the protein CASSLTGTFYNEQFF.

The chain recombines TRBV2 with TRBJ1-2; 8 bases fit TRBD1. Losses at the gene ends were 2 bases for V and 5 bases for J; bases not matched to a gene: 13. The germline V gene has CDR1 SNHLY and CDR2 FYNNEI. This CDR3 region has 17 residues. CDR3 sequence: CASSELQGARVRYGYTF. CDR3 in DNA: TGTGCCAGCAGTGAACTTCAGGGGGCGCGTGTAAGATATGGCTACACCTTC. Using reference TRBV2 and TRBJ1-2 for the parts outside the CDR3, the full variable domain is EPEVTQTPSHQVTQMGQEVILRCVPISNHLYFYWYRQILGQKVEFLVSFYNNEISEKSEIFDDQFSVERPDGSNFTLKIRSTKLEDSAMYFCASSELQGARVRYGYTFGSGTRLTVV.

This clone was observed a few times. The chain is built from TRBV7-9 and TRBJ2-5; no definite D call. The ends were cut back, 5 bases at V and 2 bases at J, with 3 bases in the middle. Germline V gene data show CDR1 as SEHNR and CDR2 as FQNEAQ (reference sequence). The CDR3 totals 11 residues. Here the CDR3 DNA reads TGTGCCAGCAGCGAACAAGAGACCCAGTACTTC. This codes for CASSEQETQYF.

The chain recombines TRBV7-3 with TRBJ2-1; 12 nucleotides agree with TRBD1. Germline loops: CDR1 SGHTA, CDR2 FQGTGA. The CDR3 has 16 amino acids. Trimming took 2 bases from V and 9 from J; bases not matched to a gene: 8. This chain's CDR3 is CASSLSGTGGLSEQFF. CDR3 sequence (DNA): TGTGCCAGCAGCTTATCCGGGACAGGGGGCTTAAGTGAGCAGTTCTTC.

The chain links TRBV5-1 to TRBJ1-2; D ambiguous. This CDR3 is built from 16 residues. The V gene's germline CDR1 is SGHRS and CDR2 YFSETQ. The V and J ends lost 2 bases and 2 bases respectively, with 16 bases between them. Written as DNA, the CDR3 is TGCGCCAGCAGCTTTATGGGCCCCGACTCAAACTATGGCTACACCTTC. Protein sequence: CASSFMGPDSNYGYTF. The variable domain in full, with the rest retrieved from reference TRBV5-1 and TRBJ1-2, is KAGVTQTPRYLIKTRGQQVTLSCSPISGHRSVSWYQQTPGQGLQFLFEYFSETQRNKGNFPGRFSGRQFSNSRSEMNVSTLELGDSALYLCASSFMGPDSNYGYTFGSGTRLTVV.

The V gene is TRBV12-1, the J gene TRBJ1-1; the table calls TRBD1, which could not be checked here. TRBV12-1 is deemed a pseudogene. This CDR3 comprises 18 residues. CDR3 nucleotide sequence: TGTGCCAGCAGCTGCACCACCGGGACAGGGGGCGGAAACACTGAAGCTTTCTTT. It yields the protein CASSCTTGTGGGNTEAFF.

The chain links TRBV15 to TRBJ2-5; D possibly corresponds to TRBD2 (6 bases). CDR3 size: 15 residues. Germline loops: CDR1 LNHNV, CDR2 YYDKDF (reference sequence). With 1 base removed from V and 7 bases from J, the gap between germline ends came to 16 bases. In DNA, the CDR3 is TGTGCCACCAGCAGAGGAGGGGACTCCTCAGGGACCCAGTACTTC. Translated, it gives CATSRGGDSSGTQYF.